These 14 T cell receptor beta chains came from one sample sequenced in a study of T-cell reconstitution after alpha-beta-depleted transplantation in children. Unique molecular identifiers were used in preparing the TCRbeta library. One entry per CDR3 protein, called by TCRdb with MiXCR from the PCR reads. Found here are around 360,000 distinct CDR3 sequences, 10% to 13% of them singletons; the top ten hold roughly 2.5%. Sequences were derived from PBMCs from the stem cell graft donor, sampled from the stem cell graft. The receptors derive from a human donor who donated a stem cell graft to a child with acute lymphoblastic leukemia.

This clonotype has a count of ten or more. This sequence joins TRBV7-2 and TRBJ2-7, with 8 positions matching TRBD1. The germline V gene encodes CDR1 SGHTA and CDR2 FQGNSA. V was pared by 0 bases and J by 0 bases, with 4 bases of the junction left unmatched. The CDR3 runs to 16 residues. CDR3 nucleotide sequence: TGTGCCAGCAGCTTAGCGTGGGACAGGTTCTCCTACGAGCAGTACTTC. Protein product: CASSLAWDRFSYEQYF. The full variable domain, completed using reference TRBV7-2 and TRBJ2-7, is GAGVSQSPSNKVTEKGKDVELRCDPISGHTALYWYRQSLGQGLEFLIYFQGNSAPDKSGLPSDRFSAERTGGSVSTLTIQRTQQEDSAVYLCASSLAWDRFSYEQYFGPGTRLTVT.

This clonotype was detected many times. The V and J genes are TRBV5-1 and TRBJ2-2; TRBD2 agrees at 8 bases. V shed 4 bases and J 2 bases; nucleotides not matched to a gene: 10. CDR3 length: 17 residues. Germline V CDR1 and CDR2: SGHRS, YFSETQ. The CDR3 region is CASSITRLASNTGELFF. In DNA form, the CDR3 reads TGCGCCAGCAGCATTACCCGACTAGCGTCTAACACCGGGGAGCTGTTTTTT.

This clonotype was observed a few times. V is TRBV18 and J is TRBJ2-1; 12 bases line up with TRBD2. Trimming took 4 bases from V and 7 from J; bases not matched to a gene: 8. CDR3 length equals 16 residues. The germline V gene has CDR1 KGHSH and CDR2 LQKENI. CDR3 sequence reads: CASSLGLAGSENEQFF. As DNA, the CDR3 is TGTGCCAGCTCACTCGGACTAGCGGGGTCTGAGAATGAGCAGTTCTTC.

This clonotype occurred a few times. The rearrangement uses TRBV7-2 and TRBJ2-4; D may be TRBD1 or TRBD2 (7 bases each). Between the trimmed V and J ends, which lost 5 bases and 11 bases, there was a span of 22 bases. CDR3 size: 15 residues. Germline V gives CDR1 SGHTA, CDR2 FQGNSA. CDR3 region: CASSPGGARQGVQYF. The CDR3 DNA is TGTGCCAGCAGCCCAGGGGGGGCTCGCCAGGGGGTTCAGTACTTC.

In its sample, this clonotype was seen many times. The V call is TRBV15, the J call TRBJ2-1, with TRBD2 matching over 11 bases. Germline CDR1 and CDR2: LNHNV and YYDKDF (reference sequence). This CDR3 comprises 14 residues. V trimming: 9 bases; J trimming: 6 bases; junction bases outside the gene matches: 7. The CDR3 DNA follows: TGTGCCACAAGGGGAACTAGCGGGAGCAATGAGCAGTTCTTC. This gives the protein CATRGTSGSNEQFF.

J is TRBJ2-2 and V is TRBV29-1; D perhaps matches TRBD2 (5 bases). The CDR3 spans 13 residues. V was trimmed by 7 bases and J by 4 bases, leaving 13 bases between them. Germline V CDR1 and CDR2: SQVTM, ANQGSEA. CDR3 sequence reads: CSARSGLTGELFF. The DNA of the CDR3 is TGCAGCGCGCGGAGCGGCCTCACCGGGGAGCTGTTTTTT.

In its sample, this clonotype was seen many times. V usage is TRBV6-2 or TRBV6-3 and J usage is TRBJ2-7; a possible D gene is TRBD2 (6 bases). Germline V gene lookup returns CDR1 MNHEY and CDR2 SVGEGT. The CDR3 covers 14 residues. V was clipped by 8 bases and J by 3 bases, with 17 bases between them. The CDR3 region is CASRRVREYYEQYF. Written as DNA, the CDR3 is TGTGCCAGCCGCCGGGTGCGGGAATACTACGAGCAGTACTTC.

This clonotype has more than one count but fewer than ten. The CDR3 is CATKSRQDNQPQHF. CDR3 in DNA: TGTGCCACCAAATCCAGGCAGGACAATCAGCCCCAGCATTTT. The V and J genes are TRBV24-1 and TRBJ1-5; D ambiguous. Trimming took 8 bases from V and 3 from J, leaving 13 bases between them. There are 14 residues in the CDR3. The V gene's germline CDR1 is KGHDR and CDR2 SFDVKD.

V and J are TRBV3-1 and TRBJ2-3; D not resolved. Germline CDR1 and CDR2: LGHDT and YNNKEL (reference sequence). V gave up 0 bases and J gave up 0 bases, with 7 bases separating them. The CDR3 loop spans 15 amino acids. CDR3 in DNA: TGTGCCAGCAGCCAAGATCAGGATAGCACAGATACGCAGTATTTT. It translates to CASSQDQDSTDTQYF.

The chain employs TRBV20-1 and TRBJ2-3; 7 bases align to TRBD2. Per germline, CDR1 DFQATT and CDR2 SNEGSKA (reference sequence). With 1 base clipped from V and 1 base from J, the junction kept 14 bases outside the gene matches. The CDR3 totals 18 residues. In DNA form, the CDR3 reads TGCAGTGCTAGAGTAATTGGGGCGGGAGTTGGCGGCACAGATACGCAGTATTTT. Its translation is CSARVIGAGVGGTDTQYF.

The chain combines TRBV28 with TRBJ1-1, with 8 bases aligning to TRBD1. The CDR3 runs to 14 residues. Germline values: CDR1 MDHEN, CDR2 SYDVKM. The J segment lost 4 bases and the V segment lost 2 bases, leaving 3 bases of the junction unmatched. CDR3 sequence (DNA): TGTGCCAGCAGTTTAAACAGGGGGTTCACTGAAGCTTTCTTT. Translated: CASSLNRGFTEAFF.

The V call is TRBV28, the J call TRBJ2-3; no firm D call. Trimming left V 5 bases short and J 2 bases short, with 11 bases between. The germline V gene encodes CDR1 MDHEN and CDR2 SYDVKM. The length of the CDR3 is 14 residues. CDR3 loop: CASSRPGYTDTQYF. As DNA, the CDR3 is TGTGCCAGCAGTCGCCCGGGTTACACAGATACGCAGTATTTT.

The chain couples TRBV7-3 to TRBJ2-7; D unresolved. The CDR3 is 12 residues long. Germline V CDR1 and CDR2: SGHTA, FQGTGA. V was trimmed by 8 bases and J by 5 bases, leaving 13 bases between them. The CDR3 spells CASRCDKDEQYF. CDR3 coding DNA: TGTGCCAGCCGCTGTGACAAGGACGAGCAGTACTTC.

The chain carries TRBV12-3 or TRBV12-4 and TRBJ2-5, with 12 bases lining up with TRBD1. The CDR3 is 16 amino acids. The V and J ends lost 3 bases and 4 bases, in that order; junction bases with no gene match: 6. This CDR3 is CASSLSGTGGIETQYF. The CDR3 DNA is TGTGCCAGCAGTTTGTCCGGGACAGGGGGCATAGAGACCCAGTACTTC.